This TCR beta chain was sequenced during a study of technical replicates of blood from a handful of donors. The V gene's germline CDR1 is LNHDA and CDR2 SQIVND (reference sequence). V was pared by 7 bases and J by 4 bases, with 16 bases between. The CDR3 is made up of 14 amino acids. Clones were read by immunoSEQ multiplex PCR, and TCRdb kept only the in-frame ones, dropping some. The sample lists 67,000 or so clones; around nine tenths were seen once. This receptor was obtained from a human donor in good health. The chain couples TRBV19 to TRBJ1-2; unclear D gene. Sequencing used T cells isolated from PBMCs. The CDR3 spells CASTPVEAGYGYTF. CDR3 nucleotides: TGTGCCAGTACCCCCGTGGAGGCGGGCTATGGCTACACCTTC.